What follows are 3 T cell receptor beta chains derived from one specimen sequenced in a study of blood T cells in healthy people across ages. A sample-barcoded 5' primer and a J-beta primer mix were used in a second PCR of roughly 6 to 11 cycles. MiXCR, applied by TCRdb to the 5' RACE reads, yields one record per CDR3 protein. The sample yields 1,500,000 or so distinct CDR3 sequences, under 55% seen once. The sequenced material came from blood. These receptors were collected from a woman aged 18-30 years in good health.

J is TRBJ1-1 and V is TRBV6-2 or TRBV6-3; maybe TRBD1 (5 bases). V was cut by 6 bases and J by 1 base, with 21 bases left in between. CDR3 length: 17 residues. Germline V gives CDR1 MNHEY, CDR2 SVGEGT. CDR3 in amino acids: CASSRTRGSERNTEAFF. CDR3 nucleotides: TGTGCCAGCAGCCGTACCCGGGGCTCAGAGCGGAACACTGAAGCTTTCTTT.

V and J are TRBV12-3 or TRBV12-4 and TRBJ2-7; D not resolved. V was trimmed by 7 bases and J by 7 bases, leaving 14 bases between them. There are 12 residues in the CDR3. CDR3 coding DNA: TGTGCCAGCACCAATCCCCGGGCTGAGCAGTACTTC. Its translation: CASTNPRAEQYF.

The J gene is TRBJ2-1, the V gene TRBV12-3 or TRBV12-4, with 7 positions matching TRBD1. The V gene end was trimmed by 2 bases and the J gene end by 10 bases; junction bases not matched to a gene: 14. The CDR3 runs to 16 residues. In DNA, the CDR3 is TGTGCCAGCAGTTTATTACAGGGGATGGGAAACTACGAGCAGTTCTTC. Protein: CASSLLQGMGNYEQFF.